This is a list of T cell receptor beta chains from one sample in a study of vaccination effects on CD4 cells after COVID-19. Their target antigens are unknown. Only in-frame clones appear in the TCRdb table, and some are missing; sequencing was by immunoSEQ multiplex PCR. The repertoire holds 30,000 to 45,000 clones, with 55% to 75% as singletons. The sample in question was CD4+ T cells from PBMCs cultured with SARS-CoV-2 spike peptides, obtained before COVID-19 vaccination. The receptor source for this set is a human donor who received a COVID-19 vaccine. CDR3s include the opening cysteine and the closing phenylalanine or tryptophan.

j_call | v_call | cdr3_aa
TRBJ1-5 | TRBV29-1 | CSVGRGNQPQHF
TRBJ2-7 | TRBV18 | CASSPRGGYEQYF
TRBJ1-2 | TRBV6-1 | CASSESRHSGGYTF
TRBJ1-1 | TRBV5-1 | CASRIGHKNTEAFF
TRBJ2-3 | TRBV19 | CASSQTGGSDTQYF
TRBJ1-1 | TRBV6-1 | CASSEAGGTEAFF
TRBJ1-1 | TRBV19 | CASSLDSLNTEAFF
TRBJ2-5 | TRBV19 | CASSGGRTGRPGTQYF
TRBJ2-7 | TRBV5-1 | CASSLGRTSGGPPLYEQYF
TRBJ1-1 | TRBV5-1 | CASSLGVGLLNTEAFF
TRBJ1-6 | TRBV19 | CASTYRDPGRSPLHF
TRBJ1-2 | TRBV19 | CASSILGGDYGYTF
TRBJ1-5 | TRBV6-6 | CASAYWEGWSNQPQHF
TRBJ1-1 | TRBV5-4 | CASSPGRAETEAFF
TRBJ1-2 | TRBV11-2 | CASSPPGQRAVYGYTF
TRBJ2-2 | TRBV5-6 | CASSLEGRRAGELFF
TRBJ1-1 | TRBV29-1 | CSVRFRTENTEAFF
TRBJ2-3 | TRBV7-6 | CASSLGSGTSGGEEYF
TRBJ1-1 | TRBV4-1 | CASSQDFRGHRHTEAFF
TRBJ2-3 | TRBV28 | CASSLSTDTQYF
TRBJ2-7 | TRBV30 | CAWDRAIGYEQYF
TRBJ2-7 | TRBV9 | CASNRDGYEQYF
TRBJ2-4 | TRBV30 | CAWSVSGGIQYF
TRBJ1-5 | TRBV7-5 | CARSLARGRRQPQHF
TRBJ1-2 | TRBV12-3/TRBV12-4 | CASSPPGRGYTF
TRBJ2-5 | TRBV5-1 | CASVRFSFGETQYF
TRBJ1-2 | TRBV9 | CASSVVTAVPYGYTF
TRBJ1-3 | TRBV19 | CASSTQGFTTGNTIYF